This T cell receptor (beta chain) derives from a study of blood T cells in healthy people across ages. There are a few counts of this clonotype. Its specificity is not known. This CDR3 is built from 13 residues. Germline loops: CDR1 SGHAT, CDR2 FQNNGV. Trimming pared 10 bases from V and 6 bases from J, leaving 18 bases between. It was with a sample-barcoded 5' primer and a J-beta primer mix that a second PCR of roughly 7 to 12 cycles was run. TCRdb ran MiXCR on the 5' RACE reads and lists one entry per CDR3 protein. Among roughly 1,000,000 distinct CDR3 sequences, approximately 25% were seen once, and the ten largest hold around 0.75%. Points from the study as a whole: Age brought a roughly linear fall in TCR beta diversity measured per million T cells.

This sample was also put to use in a study of T cells of mothers and their children.

Sequenced input: blood. The chain joins TRBV11-2 to TRBJ1-1, with D unclear. The TCR was taken from a girl aged 2-10 years in good health. In nucleotides, the CDR3 is TGTGCCACCCACGCCACGGGGTTGGCTGAAGCTTTCTTT. Its protein is CATHATGLAEAFF.